This T cell receptor beta chain was identified during a study of blood T cell repertoires in COVID-19. For the study at large: T cells, B-cell-depleted T cells, or PBMCs provided the cDNA or gDNA that served as material.

Here immunoSEQ multiplex PCR was the method, and the copy in TCRdb shows in-frame clones only, minus some. There are 370,000 or so clones in the sample; approximately 77% occur only once, and 0.85% to 1.3% lies in the top ten. Note on this clone: Other DNA sequences from this sample encode an identical CDR3 as well.

Germline assignment: CDR1 SNHLY and CDR2 FYNNEI. V lost 6 bases and J lost 3; bases outside the gene matches: 4. The CDR3 sequence is 13 residues long. Sequenced material: peripheral blood. The source of this sequence is a human donor with acute or convalescent COVID-19. The donor label of this sample is uncertain. This chain links TRBV2 with TRBJ1-1, with 7 nucleotides matching TRBD1. The CDR3 region has the DNA TGTGCCAGCAGCCGACAGGGATACACTGAAGCTTTCTTT. This sequence encodes CASSRQGYTEAFF. Drawing the rest from reference TRBV2 and TRBJ1-1, the complete variable domain is EPEVTQTPSHQVTQMGQEVILRCVPISNHLYFYWYRQILGQKVEFLVSFYNNEISEKSEIFDDQFSVERPDGSNFTLKIRSTKLEDSAMYFCASSRQGYTEAFFGQGTRLTVV.